A selection of T cell receptor beta chains follows, all from one sample in a study of persistence of HIV-infected CD4 T cells. The table came from immunoSEQ multiplex PCR; TCRdb's copy has only in-frame clones and leaves some out. The sample holds about 32,000 clones, 60% to 75% seen once. Their cognate antigens are unknown. The source was CD4+ T cells sorted from PBMCs after approximately 20-hour stimulation, collected from a patient who received antiretroviral therapy. The receptors derive from an adult man with HIV who was CMV-seropositive. The CDR3 runs from the conserved cysteine through the conserved F or W. The order of the fields is J gene, V gene, clone size, D gene, CDR3 DNA, CDR3 protein. The D gene is left open where the match is weak. Clone size, where shown, is once, few, many, or a class for clones that have expanded.

>TRBJ2-7|TRBV3-1/TRBV3-2|.|.
TGTGCCAGCAGCCACAGGCGGAGCTCCTACGAGCAGTACTTC
CASSHRRSSYEQYF
>TRBJ2-7|TRBV19|few|TRBD1
TGTGCCAGTAGTCCCATCTCGGGACAGGGGGGCTCCTACGAGCAGTACTTC
CASSPISGQGGSYEQYF
>TRBJ2-2|TRBV18|few|.
TGTGCCAGCTCACCACCACGCTCGCAGGGAGTTAACGGGGAGCTGTTTTTT
CASSPPRSQGVNGELFF
>TRBJ1-5|TRBV6-1|.|.
TGTGCCAGCAGTGATGGAGGGGCAAGCCAGCCCCAGCATTTT
CASSDGGASQPQHF
>TRBJ2-7|TRBV6-5|.|.
TGTGCCACCAGTCGCGACGGGGGTTTTGGGGGCGAGCAGTACTTC
CATSRDGGFGGEQYF
>TRBJ2-7|TRBV4-2|.|TRBD2
TGTGCCAGCAGCCCCAGCGGGGAAAGCGAGCAGTACTTC
CASSPSGESEQYF
>TRBJ2-2|TRBV7-3|.|.
TGTGCCAGCAACTTGTCCCCCGGGGCCAGCGGGGAGCTGTTTTTT
CASNLSPGASGELFF
>TRBJ1-6|TRBV6-5|.|TRBD1
TGTGCCAGCAGTTACTCGAGCAGGGGGCAAGGTTCACCCCTCCACTTT
CASSYSSRGQGSPLHF
>TRBJ1-5|TRBV6-5|.|TRBD1
TGTGCCAGCAGAGCCGACAGGGTAGGAGGTCAGCCCCAGCATTTT
CASRADRVGGQPQHF
>TRBJ1-5|TRBV19|.|.
TGTGCCAGTAGTACGACAGTAGCGGATCAGCCCCAGCATTTT
CASSTTVADQPQHF
>TRBJ2-1|TRBV11-3|.|TRBD1
TGTGCCAGCAGCTCCTCAGGGGGCGCCTACAATGAGCAGTTCTTC
CASSSSGGAYNEQFF
>TRBJ1-2|TRBV11-2|.|TRBD1
TGTGCCAGCAGCCCTAATCCGGACAGGGGTCGGAGCTACACCTTC
CASSPNPDRGRSYTF
>TRBJ1-2|TRBV3-1/TRBV3-2|.|TRBD1
TGTGCCAGCAGCCCTTTTGCCCAGGGGGGGGATAACTATGGCTACACCTTC
CASSPFAQGGDNYGYTF
>TRBJ2-6|TRBV5-5|.|.
TGTGCCAGCAGCTTGAAGTGGGTCGATGTGGGGTACTCTGGGGCCAACGTCCTGACTTTC
CASSLKWVDVGYSGANVLTF
>TRBJ1-4|TRBV25-1|.|.
TGTGCCAGCAGTGAATGGCGGCCACCGAATGAAAAACTGTTTTTT
CASSEWRPPNEKLFF
>TRBJ2-5|TRBV6-5|.|TRBD1
TGTGCCAGCAGGTTGACAGGGGAGATTTCAGAGACCCAGTACTTC
CASRLTGEISETQYF
>TRBJ1-6|TRBV7-2|.|.
TGTGCCAGCAGCTTTTTAAGTGGGAGTTCACCCCTCCACTTT
CASSFLSGSSPLHF
>TRBJ2-5|TRBV24-1|.|.
TGTGCCACCAGAGATACAGATCAGATCCAAGAGACCCAGTACTTC
CATRDTDQIQETQYF
>TRBJ2-6|TRBV5-1|.|.
TGCGCCAGCAGCTTGACAGTAACCGGGGCCAACGTCCTGACTTTC
CASSLTVTGANVLTF
>TRBJ1-2|TRBV19|.|.
TGTGCCAGTAGTATCGGGACCGGCGGAGGCTACACCTTC
CASSIGTGGGYTF
>TRBJ1-3|TRBV3-1/TRBV3-2|.|TRBD1
TGTGCCAGCAGCCAAAGAGGGGGCGGCTCTGGAAACACCATATATTTT
CASSQRGGGSGNTIYF
>TRBJ2-3|TRBV19|.|TRBD2
TGTGCCAGTACCTCCTACGGGAGGGGGGCTGGGGATACGCAGTATTTT
CASTSYGRGAGDTQYF
>TRBJ2-2|TRBV9|few|.
TGTGCCAGCAGTTATAGGTCGACCGGGGAGCTGTTTTTT
CASSYRSTGELFF
>TRBJ2-5|TRBV29-1|few|TRBD1
TGCAGCGTCCGGGACAGGGGGCCTGGGGAGACCCAGTACTTC
CSVRDRGPGETQYF
>TRBJ1-2|TRBV15|.|TRBD1
TGTGCCACCAGCAGACCTGGGACAGGGAGAGGAAATAACTATGGCTACACCTTC
CATSRPGTGRGNNYGYTF
>TRBJ2-1|TRBV28|once|TRBD1
TGTGCCAGCAGTCCCGGGACAGCCTCCTACAATGAGCAGTTCTTC
CASSPGTASYNEQFF
>TRBJ1-4|TRBV6-1|.|.
TGTGCCAGCAGTGAAGCCGACGCAACTAATGAAAAACTGTTTTTT
CASSEADATNEKLFF
>TRBJ1-4|TRBV6-6|.|TRBD1
TGTGCCAGCAGCATCCGACAGGGAGGCACTAATGAAAAACTGTTTTTT
CASSIRQGGTNEKLFF
>TRBJ1-2|TRBV7-8|.|TRBD1
TGTGCCAGCAGCTTAGTTACAGGGGGGTCTAACTATGGCTACACCTTC
CASSLVTGGSNYGYTF